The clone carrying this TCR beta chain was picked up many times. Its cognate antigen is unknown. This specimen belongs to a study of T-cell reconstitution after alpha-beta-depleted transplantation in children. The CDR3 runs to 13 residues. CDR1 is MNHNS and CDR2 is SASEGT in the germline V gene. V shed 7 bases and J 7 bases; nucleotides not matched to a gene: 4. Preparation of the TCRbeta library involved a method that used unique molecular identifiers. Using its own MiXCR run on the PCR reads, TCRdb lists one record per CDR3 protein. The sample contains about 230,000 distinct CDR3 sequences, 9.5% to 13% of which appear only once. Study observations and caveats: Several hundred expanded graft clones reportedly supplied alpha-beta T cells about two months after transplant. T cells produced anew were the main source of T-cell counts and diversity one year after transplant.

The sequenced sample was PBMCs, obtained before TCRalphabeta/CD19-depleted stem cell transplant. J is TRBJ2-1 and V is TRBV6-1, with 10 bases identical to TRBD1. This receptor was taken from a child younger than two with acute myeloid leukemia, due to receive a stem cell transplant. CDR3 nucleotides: TGTGCCAGCAAAGGACAGGGGGTAAATGAGCAGTTCTTC. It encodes CASKGQGVNEQFF.